The 15 T cell receptor beta chains below come from one sample, sequenced in a study of T cell clones after liver transplantation. Clones were sequenced by immunoSEQ multiplex PCR, and TCRdb holds only the in-frame ones, with some missing. Of about 6,900 clones in the sample, about three quarters were seen once. Material: CD8+ T cells from blood, obtained before liver transplant. Every receptor here comes from a human donor who received a liver transplant.

The chain carries TRBV30 and TRBJ2-1; D not certain. In germline, CDR1 is GTSNPN, CDR2 SVGIG (reference sequence). CDR3 size: 13 residues. V lost 3 bases and J lost 7, with 13 bases in between. As DNA, the CDR3 is TGTGCCTGGAGCGCTTTTTTAGGGAATGAGCAGTTCTTC. Translated, it gives CAWSAFLGNEQFF.

The chain has TRBV7-9 and TRBJ1-6; 12 bases align to TRBD1. From germline, CDR1 is SEHNR and CDR2 FQNEAQ (reference sequence). The V and J ends lost 5 bases and 11 bases, in that order; junction bases with no gene match: 10. The CDR3 length is 16 residues. CDR3 in amino acids: CASSPAGTGGRAPLHF. CDR3 nucleotide sequence: TGTGCCAGCAGCCCAGCCGGGACAGGGGGCCGGGCACCCCTCCACTTT.

The chain joins TRBV11-3 to TRBJ2-1; 13 bases are a match to TRBD2. The germline CDR1 and CDR2 sequences are SGHNT and YENEEA. The CDR3 is 16 residues long. J lost 5 bases, V lost 2 bases, and 3 bases had no gene match. CDR3 sequence: CASSLRGLAGNNEQFF. CDR3 nucleotides: TGTGCCAGCAGCTTACGGGGACTAGCGGGGAACAATGAGCAGTTCTTC.

This rearrangement joins TRBV19 to TRBJ2-5, with 10 bases fitting TRBD2. CDR1 is LNHDA and CDR2 is SQIVND in the germline V gene (reference sequence). This CDR3 contains 17 residues. The J segment lost 7 bases and the V segment lost 4 bases, leaving 15 bases of the junction unmatched. This chain's CDR3 is CASSNPERTSGVWTQYF. The CDR3 DNA reads as TGTGCCAGTAGTAACCCAGAACGGACTAGCGGAGTGTGGACCCAGTACTTC. Full variable domain (outside the CDR3, taken from reference TRBV19 and TRBJ2-5): DGGITQSPKYLFRKEGQNVTLSCEQNLNHDAMYWYRQDPGQGLRLIYYSQIVNDFQKGDIAEGYSVSREKKESFPLTVTSAQKNPTAFYLCASSNPERTSGVWTQYFGPGTRLLVL.

The chain employs TRBV6-1 and TRBJ1-3; no reliable D call. Looked up from germline, CDR1 is MNHNS and CDR2 is SASEGT. V was shortened by 1 base and J by 8 bases, with 9 bases between the two germline ends. CDR3 length: 13 amino acids. The CDR3, as DNA: TGTGCCAGCAGTGAAGTGGTCAGCCACACCATATATTTT. This codes for CASSEVVSHTIYF.

The chain employs TRBV2 and TRBJ2-3, with D possibly being TRBD2 (5 bases). Trimming took 6 bases from V and 4 from J, leaving 20 bases between them. This CDR3 is built from 16 residues. Germline V gives CDR1 SNHLY, CDR2 FYNNEI. The CDR3 bases are TGTGCCAGCAGGACGCCTTGGGAGCACAATTCAGATACGCAGTATTTT. Protein sequence: CASRTPWEHNSDTQYF. Drawing the rest from reference TRBV2 and TRBJ2-3, the complete variable domain is EPEVTQTPSHQVTQMGQEVILRCVPISNHLYFYWYRQILGQKVEFLVSFYNNEISEKSEIFDDQFSVERPDGSNFTLKIRSTKLEDSAMYFCASRTPWEHNSDTQYFGPGTRLTVL.

This clone counts as medium-sized. V usage is TRBV9 and J usage is TRBJ2-6, with 7 bases matching TRBD2. V lost 4 bases, J lost 0 bases, and 7 bases stayed unmatched. CDR1 and CDR2 (germline): SGDLS, YYNGEE. The length of the CDR3 is 17 residues. The CDR3 spells CASSPVAGPSGANVLTF. For the CDR3, the DNA is TGTGCCAGCAGCCCAGTAGCGGGCCCCTCTGGGGCCAACGTCCTGACTTTC.

The rearrangement uses TRBV6-4 and TRBJ2-3; 10 bases match TRBD2. The CDR3 length is 16 residues. Germline trimming cut 3 bases from V and 4 bases from J; bases unmatched to any gene: 7. From germline, CDR1 is MRHNA and CDR2 SNTAGT. The CDR3 protein is CASSETSGGAPDTQYF. The DNA for the CDR3 is TGTGCCAGCAGTGAGACCAGCGGGGGGGCCCCAGATACGCAGTATTTT.

The chain has TRBV27 and TRBJ1-1; weak D call: TRBD1 (5 bases). This CDR3 region has 13 residues. V was cut by 2 bases and J by 5 bases, with 9 bases left in between. Germline lookup yields CDR1 MNHEY and CDR2 SMNVEV (reference sequence). CDR3 amino acids: CASSLGGWTEAFF. The CDR3 DNA is TGTGCCAGCAGTTTAGGGGGGTGGACTGAAGCTTTCTTT.

The gene calls are TRBV7-9 and TRBJ1-2, with D unresolved. V was shortened by 6 bases and J by 3 bases, with 8 bases between the two germline ends. The CDR3 length is 12 residues. Germline V CDR1 and CDR2: SEHNR, FQNEAQ (reference sequence). CDR3 nucleotides: TGTGCCAGCAGTCAGTTCGACTATGGCTACACCTTC. This codes for CASSQFDYGYTF.

The chain employs TRBV28 and TRBJ1-2; 8 nucleotides align to TRBD1. V trimming: 4 bases; J trimming: 2 bases; junction bases outside the gene matches: 9. Germline CDR1 and CDR2: MDHEN and SYDVKM. CDR3 length: 16 residues. CDR3: CASSWEGQGENYGYTF. The DNA of the CDR3 is TGTGCCAGCAGTTGGGAAGGACAGGGAGAAAACTATGGCTACACCTTC.

The chain links TRBV28 to TRBJ2-1; the match to TRBD2 covers 11 bases. This CDR3 is built from 18 residues. Germline values: CDR1 MDHEN, CDR2 SYDVKM. The V segment lost 4 bases and the J segment 0 bases; nucleotides outside the gene matches: 8. CDR3 amino acids: CASSSGTSGVFSYNEQFF. The CDR3 DNA sequence: TGTGCCAGCAGTTCTGGGACTAGCGGTGTCTTCTCCTACAATGAGCAGTTCTTC.

This clone appeared a few times. The chain uses TRBV28 and TRBJ1-5; no definite D call. V lost 3 bases, J lost 0 bases, and 9 bases lay in between. This CDR3 region has 15 residues. Germline V gene data show CDR1 as MDHEN and CDR2 as SYDVKM. The DNA for the CDR3 is TGTGCCAGCAGTTTCGGGGTTAATAGCAATCAGCCCCAGCATTTT. Protein product: CASSFGVNSNQPQHF.

The V and J genes are TRBV6-4 and TRBJ2-2; D ambiguous. The CDR3 is made up of 13 amino acids. V was pared by 2 bases and J by 5 bases, with 6 bases between. Germline V CDR1 and CDR2: MRHNA, SNTAGT. CDR3 protein: CASSDGTTGELFF. The DNA for the CDR3 is TGTGCCAGCAGTGACGGTACAACCGGGGAGCTGTTTTTT.

The chain joins TRBV13 to TRBJ2-1; TRBD2 agrees at 9 bases. Germline V lookup: CDR1 PRHDT, CDR2 FYEKMQ (reference sequence). V trimming: 3 bases; J trimming: 1 base; junction bases outside the gene matches: 4. The CDR3 is 16 residues long. CDR3 nucleotides: TGTGCCAGCAGCTTGGGGACTAGCCGATCCTACAATGAGCAGTTCTTC. As protein: CASSLGTSRSYNEQFF.